The clone carrying this T cell receptor beta chain has at least ten counts. Its antigen is not known. The CDR3 has 13 residues. V shed 8 bases, J shed 1 base, and the junction held 1 base outside the gene matches. The germline V gene encodes CDR1 SGHNT and CDR2 YYREEE (reference sequence). This entry is derived from a study of T cells in Graves' hyperthyroidism and ophthalmopathy. Broader study findings: Most expanded thyroid clonotypes above 0.001 also appeared in blood.

From RNA transcripts, TCR beta CDR3 regions were amplified. The HTBI primer set was used in a first-round RT-PCR of the TCR CDR3. Each CDR3 protein gets one entry after TCRdb re-called the multiplex PCR reads with MiXCR. Among 450,000 to 700,000 distinct CDR3 sequences listed, just over 45% were seen once. The V call is TRBV5-4, the J call TRBJ2-2, with 8 bases fitting TRBD2. The sample consisted of peripheral blood or thyroid tissue (not recorded which). This TCR was recovered from a woman younger than 30 with Graves' hyperthyroidism. The CDR3 nucleotides read TGTGCCAGTCTAGCGGGGAACACCGGGGAGCTGTTTTTT. Its translation: CASLAGNTGELFF.